The 10 T cell receptor beta chains given below trace back to one sample, sequenced in a study of T cells expressing NK-cell markers. From the 5' RACE reads, TCRdb lists one entry per CDR3 protein and no DNA. The sample's table shows approximately 550,000 distinct CDR3 sequences. What was sequenced was blood T cells: a sorted CD56 or NKG2C T cell subset, CD4+ or CD8+ T cells, or bulk PBMC T cells (not recorded which). All receptors come from a man aged 18 to 30 in good health.

J is TRBJ1-2 and V is TRBV7-2; TCRdb designates TRBD1, a call that cannot be tested without DNA. From germline, CDR1 is SGHTA and CDR2 FQGNSA. The CDR3 sequence is 15 residues long. This CDR3 reads CASSIRARDPTGYTF. Based on the CDR3 plus reference TRBV7-2 and TRBJ1-2, the full variable domain is GAGVSQSPSNKVTEKGKDVELRCDPISGHTALYWYRQSLGQGLEFLIYFQGNSAPDKSGLPSDRFSAERTGGSVSTLTIQRTQQEDSAVYLCASSIRARDPTGYTFGSGTRLTVV.

The chain uses TRBV4-3 and TRBJ2-7; the TRBD1 assignment by TCRdb is unverifiable without DNA. This CDR3 spans 17 amino acids. Germline CDR1 reads LGHNA; CDR2 reads YSLEER. The CDR3 here is CASSQVEGGPSSYEQYF.

V and J are TRBV11-3 and TRBJ2-2; TCRdb gives TRBD1 as the D gene, but with no DNA this cannot be confirmed. Per the germline V gene, CDR1 is SGHNT and CDR2 is YENEEA. This CDR3 comprises 20 residues. The CDR3 sequence is CASSLVSSGFGTGHTGELFF.

The chain uses TRBV11-2 and TRBJ1-4. Germline CDR1 is SGHAT and CDR2 is FQNNGV. The CDR3 runs to 12 residues. This chain's CDR3 is CASSLMREKLFF.

J is TRBJ2-7 and V is TRBV12-3 or TRBV12-4. This CDR3 contains 17 residues. CDR3 amino acids: CASSLGKGNIYPYEQYF.

CDR3 amino acids: CATAPQGQSGNTIYF. This chain uses TRBV10-3 with TRBJ1-3; TCRdb outputs TRBD1, but without DNA this stays unchecked. CDR1 is ENHRY, CDR2 SYGVKD, per germline. The CDR3 covers 15 residues.

The V gene is TRBV25-1, the J gene TRBJ1-2. The germline V gene encodes CDR1 MGHDK and CDR2 SYGVNS. The CDR3 totals 12 residues. CDR3 protein: CASSRAEAGYTF.

The rearrangement uses TRBV12-3 or TRBV12-4 and TRBJ2-1; absent DNA, TCRdb's TRBD2 call cannot be checked. This CDR3 comprises 15 residues. CDR3 amino acids: CASSPQQLRLNEQFF.

The chain employs TRBV20-1 and TRBJ1-6; the TCRdb D gene call, TRBD1, has no DNA to confirm it. The CDR3 has 15 amino acids. Germline V gene sequence: CDR1 DFQATT, CDR2 SNEGSKA (reference sequence). This CDR3 is CSATSSPGPSSPLHF.

The chain joins TRBV20-1 to TRBJ1-4; TCRdb's assignment of TRBD1 cannot be checked, as there is no DNA. Germline values: CDR1 DFQATT, CDR2 SNEGSKA (reference sequence). The CDR3 contains 13 residues. CDR3 region: CSAPRGQPEKLFF.